The 3 T cell receptor beta chains reported below all come from one sample, sequenced in a study of blood T cell repertoires in COVID-19. Profiling relied on immunoSEQ multiplex PCR, and the TCRdb table lists in-frame clones only, not all of them. Of about half a million clones listed, 80% to 90% were seen once; the top ten hold under 4%. The sample was peripheral blood. The receptors originated from a human donor in a cohort sampled during active COVID-19.

The V gene is TRBV30, the J gene TRBJ2-7; D might be TRBD1 (6 bases). This CDR3 comprises 15 residues. Per the germline V gene, CDR1 is GTSNPN and CDR2 is SVGIG (reference sequence). V was pared by 4 bases and J by 1 base, with 17 bases between. Written as DNA, the CDR3 is TGTGCCTGGAATGTCCCGGGACAACCTTCCTACGAGCAGTACTTC. This sequence encodes CAWNVPGQPSYEQYF. Combining the CDR3 with reference TRBV30 and TRBJ2-7 gives the whole variable domain SQTIHQWPATLVQPVGSPLSLECTVEGTSNPNLYWYRQAAGRGLQLLFYSVGIGQISSEVPQNLSASRPQDRQFILSSKKLLLSDSGFYLCAWNVPGQPSYEQYFGPGTRLTVT.

The CDR3 nucleotides are TGTGCCAGCAGCTCTGAAACAGGGGGAGGCTATGGCTACACCTTC. This gives the protein CASSSETGGGYGYTF. The genes are TRBV7-3 and TRBJ1-2; 8 nucleotides align to TRBD1. Germline V gives CDR1 SGHTA, CDR2 FQGTGA. This CDR3 region has 15 residues. The V and J ends lost 4 bases and 4 bases, in that order; junction bases with no gene match: 8.

The V gene is TRBV6-2 or TRBV6-3, the J gene TRBJ1-1; D is uncertain. Trimming cost V 0 bases and J 6 bases, with 17 bases left between them. CDR1 and CDR2 from the germline V gene are MNHEY and SVGEGT. The length of the CDR3 is 16 residues. CDR3 in DNA: TGTGCCAGCAGTTACTCGAGTAGGAGGCGGTCGGCTGAAGCTTTCTTT. It translates to CASSYSSRRRSAEAFF.